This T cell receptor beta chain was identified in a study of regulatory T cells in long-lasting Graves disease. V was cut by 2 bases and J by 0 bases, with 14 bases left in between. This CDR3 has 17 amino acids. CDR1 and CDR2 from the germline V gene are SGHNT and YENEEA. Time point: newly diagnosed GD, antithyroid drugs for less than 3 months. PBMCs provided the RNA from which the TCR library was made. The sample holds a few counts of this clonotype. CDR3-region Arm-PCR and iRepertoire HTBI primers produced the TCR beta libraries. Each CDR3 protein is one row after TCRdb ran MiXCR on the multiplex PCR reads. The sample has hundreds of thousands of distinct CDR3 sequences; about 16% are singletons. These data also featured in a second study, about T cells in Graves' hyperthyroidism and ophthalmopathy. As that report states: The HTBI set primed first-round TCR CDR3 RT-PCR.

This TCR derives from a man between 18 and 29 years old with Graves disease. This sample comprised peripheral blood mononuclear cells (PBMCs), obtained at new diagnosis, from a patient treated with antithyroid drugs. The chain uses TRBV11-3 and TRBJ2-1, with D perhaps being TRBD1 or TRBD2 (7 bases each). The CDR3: CASSLRGRESSYNEQFF. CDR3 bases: TGTGCCAGCAGCTTAAGGGGGCGGGAGAGCTCCTACAATGAGCAGTTCTTC.